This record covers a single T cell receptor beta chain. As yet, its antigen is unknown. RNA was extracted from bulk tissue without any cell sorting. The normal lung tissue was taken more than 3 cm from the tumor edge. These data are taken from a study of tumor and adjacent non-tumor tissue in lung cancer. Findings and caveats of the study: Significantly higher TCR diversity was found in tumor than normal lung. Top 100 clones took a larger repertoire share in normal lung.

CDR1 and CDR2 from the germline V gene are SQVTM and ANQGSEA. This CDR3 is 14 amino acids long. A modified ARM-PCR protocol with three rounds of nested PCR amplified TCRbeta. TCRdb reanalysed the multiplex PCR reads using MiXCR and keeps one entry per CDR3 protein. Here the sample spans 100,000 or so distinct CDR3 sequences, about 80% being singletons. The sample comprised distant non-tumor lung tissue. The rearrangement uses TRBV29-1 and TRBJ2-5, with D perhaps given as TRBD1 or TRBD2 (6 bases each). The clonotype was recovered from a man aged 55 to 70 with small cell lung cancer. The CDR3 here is CNAGKGGSMETQYF. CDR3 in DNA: TGCAACGCCGGGAAAGGGGGGTCGATGGAGACCCAGTACTTC.